A selection of T cell receptor beta chains follows, all from one sample in a study of breast tumors, draining lymph nodes, adjacent tissues. TCRdb passed the multiplex PCR reads through MiXCR, listing each CDR3 protein once. The sample comprises about 110,000 distinct CDR3 sequences, about 31% of which are singletons, and approximately 5.3% rests with the top ten. Sequencing was performed on axillary lymph node tissue. The receptors come from a female donor with breast cancer. Some clones in this sample may be carry-over from other donors' samples. The CDR3 runs from the conserved cysteine through the conserved F or W. D genes are given only for firm matches. Not every row has a clone size; where given, it reads once, few, many or a size class.

len	d_gene	abundance	v_gene	j_gene	CDR3nt	CDR3aa
18	TRBD2	many	TRBV5-8	TRBJ2-3	TGTGCCAGCAGCGCGGGGAGGGGCGGGGCAGGCTTCACAGATACGCAGTATTTT	CASSAGRGGAGFTDTQYF
15	NA	many	TRBV15	TRBJ1-5	TGTGCCACCAGCAGAGATGGGAGGGAGGATCAGCCCCAGCATTTT	CATSRDGREDQPQHF
16	NA	NA	TRBV5-1	TRBJ2-7	TGCGCCAGCAGCTCGGCGTTGGAGGGTTACTCCTACGAGCAGTACTTC	CASSSALEGYSYEQYF
14	TRBD1	NA	TRBV2	TRBJ2-1	TGTGCCAGCAGTTACAGGGGTATATTGAATGAGCAGTTCTTC	CASSYRGILNEQFF
14	TRBD2	many	TRBV7-2	TRBJ2-2	TGTGCCAGCAGCTTTGGACTAGCCACCGGGGAGCTGTTTTTT	CASSFGLATGELFF
14	NA	many	TRBV19	TRBJ2-5	TGTGCCAGTAGTGCGACGCCGGGGATGGAGACCCAGTACTTC	CASSATPGMETQYF
14	TRBD1	NA	TRBV20-1	TRBJ1-2	TGCAGTGCTAGACAGGGGGGGGGTAACTATGGCTACACCTTC	CSARQGGGNYGYTF
14	NA	NA	TRBV29-1	TRBJ1-4	TGCAGCGTAACCGCGGGGGATGCTAATGAAAAACTGTTTTTT	CSVTAGDANEKLFF
19	TRBD1	NA	TRBV20-1	TRBJ1-2	TGCAGTGCTAGAGACTGGGGCCGGGACAGGGAGGACGCTAACTATGGCTACACCTTC	CSARDWGRDREDANYGYTF
15	NA	few	TRBV12-3/TRBV12-4	TRBJ1-1	TGTGCCAGCAGTTTCCCCGAGACAGGGAACACTGAAGCTTTCTTT	CASSFPETGNTEAFF
15	TRBD1	many	TRBV18	TRBJ1-5	TGTGCCAGCTCACTAGGGACAGCTAGCAATCAGCCCCAGCATTTT	CASSLGTASNQPQHF
13	TRBD2	many	TRBV11-2	TRBJ2-7	TGTGCCAGCAGCTCACTAGCGGCCTACGAGCAGTACTTC	CASSSLAAYEQYF
15	TRBD2	NA	TRBV2	TRBJ2-1	TGCGCCAGCATGAGACCAGCGGGGTACTACAATGAGCAGTTCTTC	CASMRPAGYYNEQFF
13	NA	NA	TRBV7-3	TRBJ1-2	TGTGCCAGCAGCCGACAAGAGAAGTATGGCTACACCTTC	CASSRQEKYGYTF
15	TRBD2	many	TRBV20-1	TRBJ2-2	TGCAGTGCTCATATACTAGCGGGAGGCACCGGGGAGCTGTTTTTT	CSAHILAGGTGELFF
11	TRBD1	many	TRBV10-1	TRBJ1-2	TGCGCCAATCGACAGGGCCATGGCTACACCTTC	CANRQGHGYTF